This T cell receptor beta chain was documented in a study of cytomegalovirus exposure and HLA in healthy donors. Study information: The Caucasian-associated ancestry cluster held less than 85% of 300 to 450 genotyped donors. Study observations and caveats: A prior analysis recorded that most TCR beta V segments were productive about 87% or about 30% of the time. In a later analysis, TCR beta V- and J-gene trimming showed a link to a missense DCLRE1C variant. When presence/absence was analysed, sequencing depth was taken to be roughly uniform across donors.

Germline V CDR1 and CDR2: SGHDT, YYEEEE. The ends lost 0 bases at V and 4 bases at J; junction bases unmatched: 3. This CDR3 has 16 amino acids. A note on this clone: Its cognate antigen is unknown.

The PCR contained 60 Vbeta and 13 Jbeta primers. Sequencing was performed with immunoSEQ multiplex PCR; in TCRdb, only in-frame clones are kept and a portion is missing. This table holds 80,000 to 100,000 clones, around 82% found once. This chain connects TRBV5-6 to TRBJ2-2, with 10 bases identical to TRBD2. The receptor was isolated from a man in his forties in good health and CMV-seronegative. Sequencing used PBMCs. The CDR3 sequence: CASSLVLAGATGELFF. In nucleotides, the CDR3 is TGTGCCAGCAGCTTGGTGCTAGCGGGGGCCACCGGGGAGCTGTTTTTT.